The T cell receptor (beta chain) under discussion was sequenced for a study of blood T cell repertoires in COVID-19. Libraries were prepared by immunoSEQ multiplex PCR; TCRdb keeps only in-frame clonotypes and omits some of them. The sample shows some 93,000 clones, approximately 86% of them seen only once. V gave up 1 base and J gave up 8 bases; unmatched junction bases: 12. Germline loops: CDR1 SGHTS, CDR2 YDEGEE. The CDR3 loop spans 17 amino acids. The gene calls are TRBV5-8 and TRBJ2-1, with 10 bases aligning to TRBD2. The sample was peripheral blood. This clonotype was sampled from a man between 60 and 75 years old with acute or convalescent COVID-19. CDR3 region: CASSLSGSSGRTYEQFF. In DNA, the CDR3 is TGTGCCAGCAGCTTGAGCGGTTCTAGCGGGAGAACTTATGAGCAGTTCTTC.